This TCR delta chain was sequenced for a study of γδ T cells in repeated Plasmodium falciparum infection. The wider study: Donors were malaria-exposed Malian children or age- and gender-matched Australian children. Each infection was followed by sampling at 21 days, plus baseline and some pre-infection draws.

About this clone itself: Its specificity is unknown. The protein given by TCRdb reflects a much larger clone and differs at residue 9 from this DNA's translation, likely from a read error; the protein shown is the DNA's translation.

This CDR3 comprises 16 residues. Trimming cost V 7 bases and J 4 bases, with 24 bases left between them. CDR1 is GEAIGNYY, CDR2 EKD, per germline. The study's findings and limits: In Vdelta2-negative, largely Vdelta1+, gammadelta repertoires, repeated controlled infections appeared to drive clonal selection waves. Compared with Australian children, Malian Vdelta2-negative repertoires seemed more clonal, less diverse, less shared.

Bulk repertoires came from Vgamma9/Vdelta2+ or Vdelta2-negative gammadelta T cells flow-sorted from PBMC. TCRdb re-identified clones in the multiplex PCR reads via CATT. This sample yields roughly 90,000 delta-chain clones, of which over 0.75% are seen a single time; just under 10% belongs to the top ten. Sequenced sample: gamma-delta T cells from blood. This chain uses TRDV2 with TRDJ1; maybe TRDD3 (6 bases). TCRdb is silent on the J gene; assignment here came from matching the DNA to germline. This TCR came from a pool of human donors (malaria-infected and uninfected, not separated). This chain's CDR3 is CAWGFSYWEILDKLIF. The CDR3 region has the DNA TGTGCCTGGGGATTCTCGTACTGGGAGATACTCGATAAACTCATCTTT.